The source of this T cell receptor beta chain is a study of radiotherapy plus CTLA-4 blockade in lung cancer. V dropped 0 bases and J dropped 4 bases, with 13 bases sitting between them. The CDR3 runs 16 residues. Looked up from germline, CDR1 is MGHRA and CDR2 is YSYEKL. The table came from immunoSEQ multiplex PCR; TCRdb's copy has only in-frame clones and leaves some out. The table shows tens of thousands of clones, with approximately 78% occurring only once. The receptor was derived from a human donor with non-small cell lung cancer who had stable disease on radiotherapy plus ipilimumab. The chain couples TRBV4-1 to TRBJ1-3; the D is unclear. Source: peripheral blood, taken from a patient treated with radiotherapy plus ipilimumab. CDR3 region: CASSQEDWARGNTIYF. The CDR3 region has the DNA TGCGCCAGCAGCCAAGAGGATTGGGCTCGGGGAAACACCATATATTTT.